The T cell receptor (beta chain) described here comes from a study of T cell responses to AZD1222 COVID-19 vaccine. Generated by immunoSEQ multiplex PCR, the TCRdb table keeps only in-frame clones and is missing some. Of more than 120,000 clones listed, 86% are singletons. Worth noting for this clone: Its antigen is not identified.

Findings and limits, study-wide: Unmutated regions of variants are reportedly targeted by nearly half of spike-specific TCRs.

CDR1 is MNHNS and CDR2 is SASEGT in the germline V gene. V lost 0 bases and J lost 0, with 14 bases in between. The CDR3 extends over 17 amino acids. Specimen: peripheral blood, collected 28 days after the second AZD1222 dose. The chain links TRBV6-1 to TRBJ1-1; tentative D call: TRBD1 (5 bases). This sequence was found in an adult who received the AZD1222 COVID-19 vaccine. DNA for the CDR3: TGTGCCAGCAGTGAAGCGCTACAGGATCGGGTGAACACTGAAGCTTTCTTT. It encodes CASSEALQDRVNTEAFF.